The source of this T cell receptor (beta chain) is a study of T-cell reconstitution after alpha-beta-depleted transplantation in children. Study observations and caveats: T-cell counts and diversity at one year post-transplant came mainly from newly produced T cells. The study reportedly traced alpha-beta T cells about two months after transplant to several hundred expanded graft clones. There were some patients whose high TCRbeta diversity at day 60 came from surviving recipient T cells and thymic progenitors.

In this sample, this clonotype turned up many times. Antigen specificity is unknown. Unique molecular identifiers were incorporated during preparation of the TCRbeta library. TCRdb reprocessed the PCR reads via MiXCR and lists one record per CDR3 protein. The sample lists 700,000 or so distinct CDR3 sequences, around 13% occurring once. CDR1 DFQATT and CDR2 SNEGSKA come from the germline V gene (reference sequence). CDR3 length equals 15 residues. The source was PBMCs, collected before TCRalphabeta/CD19-depleted stem cell transplant. The source is a girl aged 2 to 9 with congenital amegakaryocytic thrombocytopenia, due to receive a stem cell transplant. The chain couples TRBV20-1 to TRBJ2-1; TRBD2 might be the D (5 bases). The CDR3 loop is CSLSPLGSAYNEQFF. The CDR3 DNA reads TGCAGCCTGTCCCCTCTGGGGAGCGCCTACAATGAGCAGTTCTTC.